This T cell receptor (beta chain) comes out of a study of shared clonotypes between healthy human individuals. Running of the assay took place at deep level. The protocol was immunoSEQ multiplex PCR, while the TCRdb copy is restricted to in-frame clones and leaves out a portion. The data hold fewer than 1.4 million clones, with 75% to 85% observed a single time. J gave up 13 bases and V 2 bases, and 4 bases lay outside the gene matches. Per the germline V gene, CDR1 is DFQATT and CDR2 is SNEGSKA (reference sequence). This CDR3 has 11 residues. The genes are TRBV20-1 and TRBJ2-7, with 11 bases matching TRBD2. This receptor was identified in a man between 18 and 35 years old in good health. Some clones in this sample may be carry-over from other donors' samples. Source material: memory CD4+ T cells from PBMCs. Subset described: CD45RA-negative fraction. Here the CDR3 reads CSARRTSGSYF. The DNA of the CDR3 is TGCAGTGCTAGACGAACTAGCGGGAGTTACTTC.